This T cell receptor (beta chain) was observed in a study of blood T cell repertoires in COVID-19. Study as a whole: T cells, B-cell-depleted T cells, or PBMCs supplied cDNA or gDNA.

In the original workflow: Quantification of nucleated cells was approximated via reference gene primer amplification. Clones were sequenced by immunoSEQ multiplex PCR, and TCRdb holds only the in-frame ones, with some missing. V and J calls and clone size are as listed in that table; D and trimming were resolved from the DNA. The data hold roughly 140,000 clones, with approximately 84% observed a single time. The CDR3 length is 16 residues. The germline V and J ends were trimmed by 2 bases and 1 base, with 17 bases remaining between them. Germline V gene sequence: CDR1 SQVTM, CDR2 ANQGSEA. The receptor's source is a human donor in a cohort sampled during active COVID-19. The chain carries TRBV29-1 and TRBJ1-1; D possibly corresponds to TRBD1 (6 bases). Sequencing input: peripheral blood. The CDR3 protein is CSVEPIQGRTNTEAFF. The CDR3 DNA reads TGCAGCGTTGAACCCATCCAGGGGCGAACGAACACTGAAGCTTTCTTT.